This entry describes one TCR beta chain. It has no known antigen specificity. It has no much larger one-base neighbor in the sample; base qualities were not kept. TCRbeta CDR3 regions were amplified from genomic DNA using the immunoSEQ Assay, a bias-controlled multiplex PCR. In the original analysis: Nucleated cell counts per sample were estimated from amplification of reference gene primers within the assay. Sequence reads were collapsed and filtered to measure the absolute abundance of every unique TCRbeta CDR3 rearrangement. For each sample, productive Simpson clonality was calculated by taking the square root of Simpson's diversity index across productive rearrangements. In its TCRdb copy, this immuneACCESS table keeps in-frame sequences only and misses some clones. Where compared with another copy, unresolved V genes explain less than half of these, and the others have no known cause. D and trimming were read from the DNA, whereas the V and J calls and clone size are those reported in that table. This sample comprises roughly 500,000 clones, about 91% of them detected only once. The ten top clones hold over 0.7% of the sample.

The CDR3 contains 13 residues, cysteine and phenylalanine counted. Only CDR3 DNA remains: 39 bases, in frame from the first base. The junction carries 10 bases between V and J, which are trimmed by 5 bases and 5 bases respectively. The germline V gene specifies SGDLS as CDR1 and YYNGEE as CDR2. This sample stems from a study of blood T cell repertoires in COVID-19 (TCRdb year 2020). Broadly, across the study: Samples from collaborators originated in the United States, Italy and Spain and spanned both the acute and convalescent phases of COVID-19. The prospective study material was composed of cDNA or gDNA derived from T cells, B-cell-depleted T cells, or PBMCs. Subjects who had been exposed to COVID-19, were actively infected with it, or had recovered from it provided the deeply sampled blood TCRbeta repertoires that made up the dataset. The repertoires were released in a freely available public database intended as a resource for research on the immune response to SARS-CoV-2. Samples were obtained from the ongoing ImmuneRACE study (first 160 participants) and from about 1,300 subjects provided by 6 global collaborators. A de-identified subject ID, COVID-19 status, age in years and sex were almost always included in the sample metadata. Where available, HLA class I and class II types were obtained from metadata supplied by the sample provider rather than from assay-based typing. Broader findings and caveats from the paper: The quantity of clinical and demographic metadata differed by source and by participant and was supplied without curation.

In Seattle, one collaborating source enrolled patients while the infection was active and tracked those patients longitudinally over the course of disease. Each collaborating institution followed its own protocols to collect whole blood in K2EDTA tubes. For TCRbeta analysis, collaborators shipped samples as frozen whole blood, isolated PBMCs, or DNA extracted from either of those sample types. The sequencing sample was made of peripheral blood. The sequence came from a young man with COVID-19, enrolled during active disease. The chain is made from TRBV9 and TRBJ2-2, with no reliable assignment of the D segment. The DNA reads as follows: TGTGCCAGCAGACGTAGCCTAACCGGGGAGCTGTTTTTT. Its product reads: CASRRSLTGELFF.